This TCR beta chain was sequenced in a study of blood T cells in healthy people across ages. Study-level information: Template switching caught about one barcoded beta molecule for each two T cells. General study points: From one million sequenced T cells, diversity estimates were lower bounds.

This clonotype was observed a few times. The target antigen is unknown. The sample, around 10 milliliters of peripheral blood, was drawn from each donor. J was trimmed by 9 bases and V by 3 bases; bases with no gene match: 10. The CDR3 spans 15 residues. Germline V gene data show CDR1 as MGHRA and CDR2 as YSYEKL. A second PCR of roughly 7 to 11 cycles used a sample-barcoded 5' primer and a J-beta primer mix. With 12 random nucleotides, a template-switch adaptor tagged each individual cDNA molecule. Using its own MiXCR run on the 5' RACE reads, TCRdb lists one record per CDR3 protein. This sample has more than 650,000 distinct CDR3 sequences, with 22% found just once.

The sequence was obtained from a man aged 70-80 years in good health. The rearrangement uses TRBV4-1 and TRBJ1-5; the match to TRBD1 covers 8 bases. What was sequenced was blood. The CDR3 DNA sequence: TGCGCCAGCAGCCAGATGGACAGGGAGGTTTCGCCCCAGCATTTT. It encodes CASSQMDREVSPQHF.